These T cell receptor beta chains were read from a single sample in a study of cytomegalovirus exposure and HLA in healthy donors. The protocol was immunoSEQ multiplex PCR, while the TCRdb copy is restricted to in-frame clones and leaves out a portion. The sample records 150,000 to 250,000 clones, 79% being singletons. The sequenced sample consisted of PBMCs. The source is a girl aged 5 to 17 in good health and CMV-seropositive. Each CDR3 is given with its conserved first and last residue. D genes are given only for firm matches. A row's size may be missing; if present it is once, few, many or a size class.

>-|-|9|TRBJ1-2|TRBV23-1
TGCGCCAGCAGTCAGGGGACATCGTTC
CASSQGTSF
>-|TRBD2|17|TRBJ2-2|TRBV4-1
TGCGCCAGCAGCCAAGGGGGAGCGGGGGGGCCGACCGGGGAGCTGTTTTTT
CASSQGGAGGPTGELFF
>-|TRBD1|15|TRBJ1-6|TRBV19
TGTGCCAGTAGTTTGGGGGACAGGGCTAATTCACCCCTCCACTTT
CASSLGDRANSPLHF
>-|TRBD1|14|TRBJ1-1|TRBV13
TGTGCCAGCAGGTTAGACAGGGTATGGACTGAAGCTTTCTTT
CASRLDRVWTEAFF
>-|-|15|TRBJ1-3|TRBV6-5
TGTGCCACCAAGGTCGGGGGGCTGGGGGGAAACACCATATATTTT
CATKVGGLGGNTIYF
>-|TRBD1|14|TRBJ2-5|TRBV27
TGTGCCAGCAAGGGACAGGGGGCTCTGGAGACCCAGTACTTC
CASKGQGALETQYF
>-|-|14|TRBJ2-1|TRBV2
TGTGCCAGCGTTAGCGGACAGGTCCTGGGTGAGCAGTTCTTC
CASVSGQVLGEQFF
>-|TRBD2|14|TRBJ2-3|TRBV9
TGTGCCAGCAGCGTAGGACGGGGGGCAGATACGCAGTATTTT
CASSVGRGADTQYF
>-|-|16|TRBJ2-7|TRBV11-2
TGTGCCAGCAGCCCTCCCTTTGGGCTTTTAAGCCACGAGCAGTACTTC
CASSPPFGLLSHEQYF
>few|TRBD2|19|TRBJ2-2|TRBV5-4
TGTGCCAGCAGCCCTAGCGGGGGGGGAACTCTCGCGAACACCGGGGAGCTGTTTTTT
CASSPSGGGTLANTGELFF
>-|-|14|TRBJ1-4|TRBV19
TGTGCCAGTAGCCCCCTGGAGCCTAATGAAAAACTGTTTTTT
CASSPLEPNEKLFF
>-|-|11|TRBJ1-2|TRBV7-9
TGTGCCAGCAGTCCCTACTATGGCTACACCTTC
CASSPYYGYTF
>-|TRBD1|16|TRBJ1-3|TRBV11-2
TGTGCCAGCAGCTCACTTCTCGGGACAGCTGGAAACACCATATATTTT
CASSSLLGTAGNTIYF
>-|-|13|TRBJ1-1|TRBV10-3
TGTGCCACCCTGGTCACTGAGAACACTGAAGCTTTCTTT
CATLVTENTEAFF
>-|TRBD2|16|TRBJ2-4|TRBV6-5
TGTGCCAGCAGTTCCGCGGGGGGTGTATTGGGAAACATTCAGTACTTC
CASSSAGGVLGNIQYF
>-|TRBD1|17|TRBJ1-3|TRBV5-4
TGTGCCAGCAGCTTACCAGACAGGGGCGACTCTGGAAACACCATATATTTT
CASSLPDRGDSGNTIYF
>-|TRBD2|17|TRBJ2-3|TRBV7-2
TGTGCCAGCAGCTCCCGGGGACTAGCGAAAACCACAGATACGCAGTATTTT
CASSSRGLAKTTDTQYF
>few|-|18|TRBJ1-4|TRBV4-3
TGCGCCAGCAGCCAAGTAAGAGACGGACTTGCAACTAATGAAAAACTGTTTTTT
CASSQVRDGLATNEKLFF
>-|-|17|TRBJ2-6|TRBV4-3
TGCGCCAGCAGCCAAGAGCGGTCGCCCTCTGGGGCCAACGTCCTGACTTTC
CASSQERSPSGANVLTF
>-|-|15|TRBJ2-1|TRBV10-3
TGTGCCATCGGAAACCAGGGTAGCTCCTACAATGAGCAGTTCTTC
CAIGNQGSSYNEQFF
>-|TRBD1|14|TRBJ2-1|TRBV9
TGTGCCAGCAGCCCAGGGGACAGGGAGAATGAGCAGTTCTTC
CASSPGDRENEQFF
>-|-|15|TRBJ1-2|TRBV4-3
TGCGCCAGCAGCCAGATGGGGACTGCCAACTATGGCTACACCTTC
CASSQMGTANYGYTF
>-|-|15|TRBJ2-5|TRBV7-2
TGTGCCAGCAGCTTAGTTGAGGCAGGGTCGGAGACCCAGTACTTC
CASSLVEAGSETQYF
>once|TRBD1|15|TRBJ2-4|TRBV13
TGTGCCAGCAGCTCCCGACAGGGAATCGAAAACATTCAGTACTTC
CASSSRQGIENIQYF
>-|TRBD2|16|TRBJ2-3|TRBV11-2
TGTGCCAGCAGCTTAGTACTAGCGGGGGGCACAGATACGCAGTATTTT
CASSLVLAGGTDTQYF
>-|-|12|TRBJ1-3|TRBV6-5
TGTGCCAGCAGTTCTCCAGGGAACACCATATATTTT
CASSSPGNTIYF
>once|-|11|TRBJ2-7|TRBV6-5
TGTGCCAGCAGTCACGCAGGGATTCAGTACTTC
CASSHAGIQYF
>once|-|13|TRBJ2-7|TRBV6-1
TGTGCCAGCAGTGTTCAGCCGCGGGCGGAGCAGTACTTC
CASSVQPRAEQYF
>-|-|11|TRBJ1-1|TRBV7-2
TGTGCCAGCAGCTTACAGAATGAAGCTTTCTTT
CASSLQNEAFF
>-|TRBD1|16|TRBJ1-5|TRBV18
TGTGCCAGCTCACTCGACAGGGGCTTGAGCAATCAGCCCCAGCATTTT
CASSLDRGLSNQPQHF
>-|TRBD2|17|TRBJ2-3|TRBV7-6
TGTGCCAGCAGCCCACAGGGACTAGCGGGGGGGCAGGGTACGCAGTATTTT
CASSPQGLAGGQGTQYF
>-|-|15|TRBJ2-3|TRBV25-1
TGTGCCAGCAGTGATTCAGGGTTAAGAGGAGATACGCAGTATTTT
CASSDSGLRGDTQYF
>-|TRBD2|15|TRBJ2-3|TRBV6-5
TGTGCCAGCAGTTACGGGACTAGCGGGGCAGATACGCAGTATTTT
CASSYGTSGADTQYF
>-|-|17|TRBJ2-1|TRBV27
TGTGCCAGCAGTCCCGAACCGACAGGCCTCTCCTACAATGAGCAGTTCTTC
CASSPEPTGLSYNEQFF
>-|TRBD1|16|TRBJ1-2|TRBV18
TGTGCCAGCTCACCTATAATTGGGACAGGAAGCTATGGCTACACCTTC
CASSPIIGTGSYGYTF
>-|-|14|TRBJ1-2|TRBV11-3
TGTGCCAGCAGCTTAGACTCAGGGAGGAATGGCTACACCTTC
CASSLDSGRNGYTF
>-|TRBD1|11|TRBJ1-1|TRBV2
TGTGCCAGCAGGACCCGGGACAGCAGTTCCTTT
CASRTRDSSSF
>-|-|18|TRBJ1-5|TRBV5-5
TGTGCCAGCAGCTTGTCACCAGGATCCCTCCTTAGCAATCAGCCCCAGCATTTT
CASSLSPGSLLSNQPQHF
>-|-|16|TRBJ1-2|TRBV5-5
TGTGCCAGCAGCCTCTGGATGGGGGCCACTAACTATGGCTACACCTTC
CASSLWMGATNYGYTF
>-|TRBD1|16|TRBJ2-5|TRBV6-5
TGTGCCAGCAGTTCCCGTCCCGGACAGGGAGAGGGGACCCAGTACTTC
CASSSRPGQGEGTQYF
>-|TRBD2|16|TRBJ2-7|TRBV5-6
TGTGCCAGCAGCTTATTTGCGGGACTAGCTTCCTACGAGCAGTACTTC
CASSLFAGLASYEQYF
>-|-|15|TRBJ2-1|TRBV5-1
TGCGCCAGCAGGCCGGCTAGCGGACAGAACAATGAGCAGTTCTTC
CASRPASGQNNEQFF